The 27 T cell receptor beta chains below come from one sample, sequenced in a study of T cell responses to AZD1222 COVID-19 vaccine. The table came from immunoSEQ multiplex PCR; TCRdb's copy has only in-frame clones and leaves some out. The profile shows 120,000 or so clones, just under 95% of them singletons. Specimen: peripheral blood, collected on day 0 of AZD1222 vaccination. The origin of the receptors is an adult in good health.

This chain joins TRBV6-5 and TRBJ2-3, with TRBD2 matching 12 bases. In germline, CDR1 is MNHEY, CDR2 SVGAGI. The V and J ends lost 2 bases and 6 bases, in that order; junction bases with no gene match: 3. CDR3 size: 15 residues. The chain's CDR3 is CASSYTSGGTDTQYF. In DNA form, the CDR3 reads TGTGCCAGCAGTTACACTAGCGGGGGGACGGATACGCAGTATTTT.

The gene calls are TRBV7-8 and TRBJ2-7; possibly TRBD1 for D (6 bases). CDR1 and CDR2 (germline): SGHVS, FQNEAQ. Trimming cost V 0 bases and J 3 bases, with 12 bases left between them. The CDR3 covers 15 residues. CDR3 sequence reads: CASSLARTVFYEQYF. CDR3 nucleotides: TGTGCCAGCAGCTTAGCGAGGACAGTTTTCTACGAGCAGTACTTC.

The chain links TRBV30 to TRBJ1-4; D unresolved. Trimming took 4 bases from V and 7 from J, leaving 13 bases between them. This CDR3 is built from 13 residues. The germline V gene has CDR1 GTSNPN and CDR2 SVGIG (reference sequence). CDR3 nucleotide sequence: TGTGCCTGGAAGAGGCCGCGTTCTGAAAAACTGTTTTTT. Translating gives CAWKRPRSEKLFF.

This sequence joins TRBV30 and TRBJ1-5, with D perhaps matching TRBD1 (6 bases). CDR1 and CDR2 (germline): GTSNPN, SVGIG (reference sequence). The CDR3 has 14 residues. V lost 5 bases to trimming and J lost 4 bases, with 15 bases between them. The CDR3 region has the DNA TGTGCCTGGGGGTCACAGGGTGGGAATCAGCCCCAGCATTTT. This codes for CAWGSQGGNQPQHF. Variable domain in full (rest from reference TRBV30 and TRBJ1-5): SQTIHQWPATLVQPVGSPLSLECTVEGTSNPNLYWYRQAAGRGLQLLFYSVGIGQISSEVPQNLSASRPQDRQFILSSKKLLLSDSGFYLCAWGSQGGNQPQHFGDGTRLSIL.

J is TRBJ1-4 and V is TRBV12-3 or TRBV12-4; D ambiguous. The CDR3 is 13 residues long. V was trimmed by 5 bases and J by 8 bases, leaving 12 bases between them. CDR3 residues: CASSIQEAEKLFF. CDR3 nucleotides: TGTGCCAGCAGTATCCAGGAAGCAGAAAAACTGTTTTTT.

This chain uses TRBV5-4 with TRBJ1-4, with 8 bases identical to TRBD1. This CDR3 spans 17 amino acids. Germline CDR1 SGHNT, CDR2 YYREEE (reference sequence). J was trimmed by 3 bases and V by 5 bases; bases with no gene match: 12. DNA of the CDR3: TGTGCCAGCAGAGTTACAGGGGGTCGGTCGGCTAATGAAAAACTGTTTTTT. This encodes CASRVTGGRSANEKLFF.

This chain connects TRBV7-6 to TRBJ2-1, with 9 bases lining up with TRBD2. Trimming removed 1 base from V and 2 bases from J; junction bases left unmatched: 6. This CDR3 region has 17 residues. Germline V gene data show CDR1 as SGHVS and CDR2 as FNYEAQ. The CDR3 coding sequence is TGTGCCAGCAGCTTAGAATTAGCGGGGGTCACCTACAATGAGCAGTTCTTC. Its translation is CASSLELAGVTYNEQFF.

This chain uses TRBV7-2 with TRBJ2-5; the D is unclear. Germline CDR1 is SGHTA and CDR2 is FQGNSA. V shed 5 bases and J shed 5 bases, with 12 bases lying between them. The CDR3 contains 13 residues. The CDR3, as DNA: TGTGCCAGCAGCCTCCAGCAAGCTGAGACCCAGTACTTC. This sequence encodes CASSLQQAETQYF. The full variable domain, completed using reference TRBV7-2 and TRBJ2-5, is GAGVSQSPSNKVTEKGKDVELRCDPISGHTALYWYRQSLGQGLEFLIYFQGNSAPDKSGLPSDRFSAERTGGSVSTLTIQRTQQEDSAVYLCASSLQQAETQYFGPGTRLLVL.

This sequence joins TRBV11-3 and TRBJ1-2; D ambiguous. This CDR3 region has 13 residues. Germline V gene data show CDR1 as SGHNT and CDR2 as YENEEA. Trimming pared 5 bases from V and 4 bases from J, leaving 11 bases between. This chain's CDR3 is CASSPGLGYGYTF. DNA for the CDR3: TGTGCCAGCAGCCCCGGACTGGGCTATGGCTACACCTTC.

This clone was seen more than once but under ten times. The V gene is TRBV11-3, the J gene TRBJ2-1; TRBD2 aligns across 7 bases. The germline V gene encodes CDR1 SGHNT and CDR2 YENEEA. Trimming took 5 bases from V and 10 from J; bases not matched to a gene: 11. CDR3 length equals 14 residues. CDR3 sequence (DNA): TGTGCCAGCAGCCAGGGAGGGTCGCCTAGGGAGCAGTTCTTC. Amino acid sequence: CASSQGGSPREQFF.

This sequence joins TRBV6-5 and TRBJ1-5; possibly TRBD1 for D (5 bases). In germline, CDR1 is MNHEY, CDR2 SVGAGI. The CDR3 length is 16 residues. V was shortened by 4 bases and J by 6 bases, with 19 bases between the two germline ends. The CDR3: CASSLGGSRGTQPQHF. Here the CDR3 DNA reads TGTGCCAGCAGTTTGGGTGGTAGTAGGGGAACTCAGCCCCAGCATTTT.

The chain is built from TRBV19 and TRBJ1-5, with 8 bases matching TRBD1. The germline gives CDR1 LNHDA, CDR2 SQIVND (reference sequence). This CDR3 region has 17 residues. The V gene end was trimmed by 7 bases and the J gene end by 1 base; junction bases not matched to a gene: 12. The CDR3 sequence is CASKGQGAIGSNQPQHF. CDR3 coding DNA: TGTGCCAGTAAGGGGCAGGGGGCTATTGGAAGCAATCAGCCCCAGCATTTT.

On this clone: The identical CDR3 is also encoded by other nucleotide sequences in the sample. The V gene is TRBV5-1, the J gene TRBJ2-3; D gene uncertain. Germline V gene data show CDR1 as SGHRS and CDR2 as YFSETQ. Trimming cost V 0 bases and J 1 base, with 3 bases left between them. CDR3 length: 13 amino acids. The CDR3 sequence: CASSLDGTDTQYF. The CDR3 DNA reads as TGCGCCAGCAGCTTGGATGGCACAGATACGCAGTATTTT.

CDR3 sequence: CAWSPPHGSTGQYF. The CDR3 bases are TGTGCCTGGAGTCCCCCTCACGGATCAACGGGGCAGTACTTC. This rearrangement joins TRBV30 to TRBJ2-7; no clear D. The CDR3 sequence is 14 residues long. Germline CDR1 GTSNPN, CDR2 SVGIG (reference sequence). Trimming pared 2 bases from V and 9 bases from J, leaving 20 bases between.

V gene TRBV4-1 combines with J gene TRBJ2-3, with D unclear. From germline, CDR1 is MGHRA and CDR2 YSYEKL. With 3 bases removed from V and 1 base from J, the gap between germline ends came to 14 bases. This CDR3 has 16 amino acids. As DNA, the CDR3 is TGCGCCAGCAGCCAGAATCTCGGACCTGGCACAGATACGCAGTATTTT. Protein product: CASSQNLGPGTDTQYF.

J is TRBJ1-4 and V is TRBV11-3, with D possibly TRBD1 on 5 matching bases. V was pared by 0 bases and J by 8 bases, with 10 bases between. The CDR3 extends over 14 amino acids. From germline, CDR1 is SGHNT and CDR2 YENEEA. In DNA, the CDR3 is TGTGCCAGCAGCTTAGACCGGTACAGGGAAAAACTGTTTTTT. It encodes CASSLDRYREKLFF.

This rearrangement joins TRBV27 to TRBJ1-2, with 8 nucleotides matching TRBD1. V was pared by 6 bases and J by 4 bases, with 7 bases of the junction left unmatched. The V gene's germline CDR1 is MNHEY and CDR2 SMNVEV (reference sequence). This CDR3 contains 14 residues. CDR3: CASRTTGTGYGYTF. The CDR3 DNA sequence: TGTGCCAGCAGGACGACCGGGACAGGCTATGGCTACACCTTC.

This sequence joins TRBV28 and TRBJ2-7, with D maybe TRBD1 (5 bases). The CDR3 has 14 residues. Trimming shortened V by 3 bases and J by 2 bases, and 11 bases separated the two germline ends. Germline values: CDR1 MDHEN, CDR2 SYDVKM. The CDR3, as DNA: TGTGCCAGCAGTTTCGGTGGCAGGGCCTACGAGCAGTACTTC. Translated: CASSFGGRAYEQYF. The full variable domain, its missing parts supplied by reference TRBV28 and TRBJ2-7, is DVKVTQSSRYLVKRTGEKVFLECVQDMDHENMFWYRQDPGLGLRLIYFSYDVKMKEKGDIPEGYSVSREKKERFSLILESASTNQTSMYLCASSFGGRAYEQYFGPGTRLTVT.

J is TRBJ2-1 and V is TRBV14; D gene ambiguous. The CDR3 has 15 residues. Per the germline V gene, CDR1 is SGHDN and CDR2 is FVKESK. Deletions cut 4 bases from V and 0 bases from J, with 10 bases between. CDR3 amino acids: CASSPQRYSYNEQFF. CDR3 nucleotide sequence: TGTGCCAGCAGCCCCCAAAGGTACTCCTACAATGAGCAGTTCTTC.

The V gene is TRBV5-4, the J gene TRBJ1-1; D remains unclear. There are 13 residues in the CDR3. CDR1 and CDR2 (germline): SGHNT, YYREEE (reference sequence). V lost 3 bases and J lost 2, with 8 bases in between. Here the CDR3 DNA reads TGTGCCAGCAGCTCCACACCCAACACTGAAGCTTTCTTT. Encoded protein: CASSSTPNTEAFF.

This clone has just one count. The chain has TRBV19 and TRBJ1-4; D gene unclear. Trimming pared 3 bases from V and 0 bases from J, leaving 5 bases between. Germline assignment: CDR1 LNHDA and CDR2 SQIVND (reference sequence). This CDR3 contains 14 residues. CDR3 bases: TGTGCCAGTAGTATTCGCACAACTAATGAAAAACTGTTTTTT. Its translation is CASSIRTTNEKLFF.

This rearrangement joins TRBV5-1 to TRBJ2-1; TRBD2 matches at 9 bases. In germline, CDR1 is SGHRS, CDR2 YFSETQ. The CDR3 contains 15 residues. V trimming: 4 bases; J trimming: 4 bases; junction bases outside the gene matches: 6. CDR3 nucleotides: TGCGCCAGCAGCCCTAGCGGGGAGATATACAATGAGCAGTTCTTC. Its protein product is CASSPSGEIYNEQFF.

V and J are TRBV5-8 and TRBJ2-7; D is ambiguous. Germline lookup yields CDR1 SGHTS and CDR2 YDEGEE. The CDR3 is 14 amino acids. Trimming removed 0 bases from V and 1 base from J, with 8 bases in between. Here the CDR3 DNA reads TGTGCCAGCAGCTTGGACGGCAGTTCCTACGAGCAGTACTTC. This translates into CASSLDGSSYEQYF.

The V gene is TRBV19, the J gene TRBJ1-2; maybe TRBD1 (5 bases). In germline, CDR1 is LNHDA, CDR2 SQIVND (reference sequence). CDR3 length: 13 residues. V shed 7 bases and J shed 2 bases, with 11 bases lying between them. The chain's CDR3 is CASKKGRNYGYTF. CDR3 in DNA: TGTGCCAGTAAGAAGGGGCGCAACTATGGCTACACCTTC.

The rearrangement uses TRBV3-1 (or the pseudogene TRBV3-2) and TRBJ1-3, with a weak D call TRBD1 (6 bases). The CDR3 contains 14 residues. V lost 5 bases to trimming and J lost 4 bases, with 12 bases between them. CDR1 is LGHDT and CDR2 is YNNKEL in the germline V gene (reference sequence). The CDR3 reads CASSSRRGGNTIYF. The CDR3 DNA reads as TGTGCCAGCAGCTCCCGGAGGGGGGGAAACACCATATATTTT.

Only one count was recorded for this clone. The rearrangement joins TRBV19 to TRBJ1-2, with 8 bases lining up with TRBD1. V shed 2 bases and J 5 bases; nucleotides not matched to a gene: 10. The CDR3 is 16 residues long. Germline CDR1 LNHDA, CDR2 SQIVND (reference sequence). The CDR3 reads CASSITSGQGGYGYTF. In nucleotides, the CDR3 is TGTGCCAGTAGTATAACCTCCGGACAGGGCGGGTATGGCTACACCTTC.

This sequence joins TRBV5-4 and TRBJ1-6; D might be TRBD1 (6 bases). Germline V gene data show CDR1 as SGHNT and CDR2 as YYREEE (reference sequence). There are 16 residues in the CDR3. Trimming took 2 bases from V and 10 from J, leaving 19 bases between them. CDR3 protein: CASSFPGAGAGSPLHF. CDR3 in DNA: TGTGCCAGCAGCTTCCCGGGGGCGGGAGCTGGGTCACCCCTCCACTTT.